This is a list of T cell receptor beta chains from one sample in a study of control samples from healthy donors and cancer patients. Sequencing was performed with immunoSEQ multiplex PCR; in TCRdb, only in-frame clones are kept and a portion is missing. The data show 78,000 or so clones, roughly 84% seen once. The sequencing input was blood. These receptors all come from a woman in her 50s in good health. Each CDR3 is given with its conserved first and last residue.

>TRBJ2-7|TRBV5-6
CASSFFAGQGQILYF
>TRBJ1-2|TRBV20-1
CSARDGYGYTF
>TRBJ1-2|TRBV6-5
CASSYSTGTVAGYTF
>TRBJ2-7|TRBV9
CASSRRQGGVHEQYF
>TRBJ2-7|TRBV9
CASSPRRGVDYEQYF
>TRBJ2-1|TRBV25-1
CASSPRSNNEQFF
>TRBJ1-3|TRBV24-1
CATSDPTASGNTIYF
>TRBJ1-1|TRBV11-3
CASSFSDKSEAFF
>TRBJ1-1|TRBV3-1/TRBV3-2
CASSQGVMMNTEAFF
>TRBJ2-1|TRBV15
CATSRDPASEQFF
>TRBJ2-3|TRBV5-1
CASSISTVGSDTQYF
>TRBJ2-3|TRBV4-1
CASSQRTSGLGTDTQYF
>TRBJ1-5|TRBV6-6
CASSYGGNQPQHF
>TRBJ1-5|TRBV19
CASSVRLHHSNQPQHF
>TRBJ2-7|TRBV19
CASSIFKGNYEQYF
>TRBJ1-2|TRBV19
CASSPSRGRDYGYTF
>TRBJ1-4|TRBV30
CASALGATNEKLFF
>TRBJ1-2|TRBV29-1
CSVEDWGGSGYTF
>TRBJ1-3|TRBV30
CAWNLDRFSGNTIYF
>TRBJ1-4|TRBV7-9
CASSPGHNGEKLFF
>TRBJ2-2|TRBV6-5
CAGRQGSNTGELFF
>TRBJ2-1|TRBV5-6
CASSWDRTNEQFF
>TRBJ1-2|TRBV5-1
CASAGTGGNYGYTF
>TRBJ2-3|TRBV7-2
CASSPTRVSTDTQYF
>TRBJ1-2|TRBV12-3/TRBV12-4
CASTPSGGYGYTF
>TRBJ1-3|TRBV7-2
CASSLGPGNTIYF
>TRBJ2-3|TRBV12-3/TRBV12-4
CASTHRTDTQYF
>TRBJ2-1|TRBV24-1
CATRGDNEQFF
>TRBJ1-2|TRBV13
CASSLGGFYGYTF
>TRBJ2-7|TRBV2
CASSGGTLSSYEQYF
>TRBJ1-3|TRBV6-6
CASSRSGTGGGLGNTIYF
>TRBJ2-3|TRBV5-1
CASSLSTSDGKDTQYF
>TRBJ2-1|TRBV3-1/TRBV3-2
CASSHTPGQRGRNEQFF
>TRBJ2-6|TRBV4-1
CASSQDYRATGANVLTF
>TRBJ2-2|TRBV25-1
CASSDLTRYGELFF
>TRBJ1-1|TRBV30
CAWSLHGRAFF
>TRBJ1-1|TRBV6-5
CASSIRGGTEAFF
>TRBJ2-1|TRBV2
CASSEAASSYNEQFF
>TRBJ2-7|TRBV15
CATSRDLRAYEQYF
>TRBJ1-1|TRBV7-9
CASSHLGRNTEAFF
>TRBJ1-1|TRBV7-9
CASSPGTVEAFF
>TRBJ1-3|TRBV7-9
CASSLAGQGPHSGNTIYF
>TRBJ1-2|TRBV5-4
CASSLARAEYGYTF
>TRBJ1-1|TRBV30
CAWSARLLGAFF
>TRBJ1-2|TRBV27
CASSLSPGTWGYTF
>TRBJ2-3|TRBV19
CASSTGTFPSTDTQYF
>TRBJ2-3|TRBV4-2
CASSQDWGRGWDGQYF
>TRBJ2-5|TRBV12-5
CASGIDIPGQRETQYF
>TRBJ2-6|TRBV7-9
CASSPSWTGGSGANVLTF
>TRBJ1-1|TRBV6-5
CASSSVGTEAFF
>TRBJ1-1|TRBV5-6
CASSFGARSTEAFF
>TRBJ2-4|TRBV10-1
CASSVRGAFLAKNIQYF
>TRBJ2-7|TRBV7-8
CASSAQGAYEQYF
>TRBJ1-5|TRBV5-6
CASSFSGNQPQHF
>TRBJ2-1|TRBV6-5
CASAYLLSEQFF
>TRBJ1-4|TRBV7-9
CASSLDGTYEKLFF